Below are 16 T cell receptor beta chains sequenced from a single sample in a study of cytomegalovirus exposure and HLA in healthy donors. PCR involved 60 Vbeta and 13 Jbeta primers. Sequencing was performed with immunoSEQ multiplex PCR; in TCRdb, only in-frame clones are kept and a portion is missing. The sample shows 150,000 to 200,000 clones, 60% to 85% of them seen only once. Sequenced sample: PBMCs. The source of these receptors is a man younger than 35 in good health and CMV-seronegative.

V is TRBV6-1 and J is TRBJ2-7; D possibly corresponds to TRBD2 (6 bases). CDR1 is MNHNS, CDR2 SASEGT, per germline. The ends were cut back, 2 bases at V and 3 bases at J, with 14 bases in the middle. The CDR3 totals 15 residues. CDR3 in amino acids: CASSESGLIVYEQYF. For the CDR3, the DNA is TGTGCCAGCAGTGAAAGCGGGCTGATCGTCTACGAGCAGTACTTC.

The chain combines TRBV27 with TRBJ1-2; D is possibly TRBD1 (6 bases). V was cut by 2 bases and J by 4 bases, with 8 bases left in between. The CDR3 has 13 amino acids. In germline, CDR1 is MNHEY, CDR2 SMNVEV (reference sequence). The CDR3 DNA reads TGTGCCAGCAGTTTACAGGGGTTCTATGGCTACACCTTC. Translation gives CASSLQGFYGYTF.

The chain carries TRBV28 and TRBJ1-5, with a possible D match to TRBD1 (6 bases). V gave up 7 bases and J gave up 5 bases, with 15 bases separating them. CDR3 length: 14 amino acids. Germline loops: CDR1 MDHEN, CDR2 SYDVKM. Here the CDR3 DNA reads TGTGCCAGCACCCCGGAAGGGGGTTATCAGCCCCAGCATTTT. Amino acids: CASTPEGGYQPQHF.

This clone was counted a few times. The genes are TRBV9 and TRBJ2-7; TRBD2 agrees at 13 bases. The germline gives CDR1 SGDLS, CDR2 YYNGEE. V lost 3 bases and J lost 3; bases outside the gene matches: 0. The CDR3 loop spans 14 amino acids. The CDR3 reads CASSGTSGSYEQYF. DNA of the CDR3: TGTGCCAGCAGCGGGACTAGCGGGAGCTACGAGCAGTACTTC.

J is TRBJ2-1 and V is TRBV11-2; D perhaps matches TRBD2 (7 bases). Germline values: CDR1 SGHAT, CDR2 FQNNGV. Trimming left V 5 bases short and J 8 bases short, with 31 bases between. This CDR3 is 19 amino acids long. The DNA of the CDR3 is TGTGCCAGCAGCACAATAAGCGGGGACATACTTAATTTTCGGGATGAGCAGTTCTTC. Translating it yields CASSTISGDILNFRDEQFF.

The chain combines TRBV30 with TRBJ1-1; unclear D gene. The V gene lost 5 bases and the J gene lost 4 bases, with 20 bases spanning the gap. The germline gives CDR1 GTSNPN, CDR2 SVGIG (reference sequence). The CDR3 is made up of 15 amino acids. The CDR3 sequence: CAWASLSTIGTEAFF. DNA for the CDR3: TGTGCCTGGGCCTCCCTTTCGACAATCGGCACTGAAGCTTTCTTT.

The chain has TRBV27 and TRBJ2-7; 10 bases fit TRBD2. The ends lost 5 bases at V and 6 bases at J; junction bases unmatched: 19. This CDR3 has 18 amino acids. The germline V gene encodes CDR1 MNHEY and CDR2 SMNVEV (reference sequence). The DNA for the CDR3 is TGTGCCAGCAGTCCCTCCCCGGTAAGCGGGAGGGCAAAGTGCGAGCAGTACTTC. It translates to CASSPSPVSGRAKCEQYF.

The V gene is TRBV9, the J gene TRBJ1-2; the D is unclear. This CDR3 spans 15 amino acids. CDR1 is SGDLS, CDR2 YYNGEE, per germline. Trimming removed 3 bases from V and 4 bases from J, with 16 bases in between. CDR3 sequence: CASSGETQMSYGYTF. The DNA for the CDR3 is TGTGCCAGCAGCGGGGAGACACAGATGTCCTATGGCTACACCTTC.

The V and J genes are TRBV6-5 and TRBJ2-7; the match to TRBD2 covers 7 bases. Germline CDR1 is MNHEY and CDR2 is SVGAGI. J gave up 7 bases and V 0 bases, and 12 bases lay outside the gene matches. The length of the CDR3 is 16 residues. CDR3 bases: TGTGCCAGCAGTTACTCGGGAGGGGTGTTTCAGCGGGAGCAGTACTTC. Its translation: CASSYSGGVFQREQYF.

This clone was picked up a small number of times. Here the CDR3 reads CASSRDRGLEKLFF. CDR3 bases: TGTGCCAGCAGTCGGGACAGGGGGCTGGAAAAACTGTTTTTT. The gene calls are TRBV2 and TRBJ1-4; 12 bases fit TRBD1. With V trimmed by 5 bases and J by 8 bases, 3 bases remained unmatched. The CDR3 is 14 amino acids. Germline CDR1 reads SNHLY; CDR2 reads FYNNEI. Complete variable domain (other parts from reference TRBV2 and TRBJ1-4): EPEVTQTPSHQVTQMGQEVILRCVPISNHLYFYWYRQILGQKVEFLVSFYNNEISEKSEIFDDQFSVERPDGSNFTLKIRSTKLEDSAMYFCASSRDRGLEKLFFGSGTQLSVL.

J is TRBJ2-3 and V is TRBV7-9; 9 bases are a match to TRBD2. CDR1 and CDR2 from the germline V gene are SEHNR and FQNEAQ (reference sequence). The CDR3 runs to 15 residues. J gave up 1 base and V 5 bases, and 4 bases lay outside the gene matches. The DNA of the CDR3 is TGTGCCAGCAGCCTCAGCGGGGGGCGCACAGATACGCAGTATTTT. Its protein is CASSLSGGRTDTQYF.

The chain has TRBV6-1 and TRBJ1-5, with D possibly being TRBD1 (6 bases). The CDR3 runs to 15 residues. Germline CDR1 is MNHNS and CDR2 is SASEGT. Trimming removed 5 bases from V and 5 bases from J, with 16 bases in between. The DNA of the CDR3 is TGTGCCAGCAGTCCTTTGGGGGCTTGGGATCAGCCCCAGCATTTT. Translation: CASSPLGAWDQPQHF.

The chain uses TRBV10-1 and TRBJ1-5; D perhaps matches TRBD1 (5 bases). This CDR3 spans 13 amino acids. The V end was cut by 6 bases, the J end by 3 bases, with 9 bases between. CDR1 is WNHNN, CDR2 SYGVQD, per germline (reference sequence). DNA of the CDR3: TGCGCCAGCAGCCAGGGACTCAATCAGCCCCAGCATTTT. It encodes CASSQGLNQPQHF.

This chain links TRBV11-2 with TRBJ2-7; the D gene is possibly TRBD2 (5 bases). From germline, CDR1 is SGHAT and CDR2 FQNNGV. The CDR3 loop spans 16 amino acids. V gave up 5 bases and J gave up 0 bases, with 17 bases separating them. CDR3 amino acids: CASSTITRILSYEQYF. The CDR3 DNA sequence: TGTGCCAGCAGCACCATAACTAGGATACTCTCCTACGAGCAGTACTTC.

V gene TRBV28 combines with J gene TRBJ2-5; TRBD2 matches 11 bases. This CDR3 has 17 residues. The J segment lost 1 base and the V segment lost 7 bases, leaving 11 bases of the junction unmatched. Per germline, CDR1 MDHEN and CDR2 SYDVKM. DNA of the CDR3: TGTGCCAGCAAAACTAGCGGGAGTTTTGGGGCCCAAGAGACCCAGTACTTC. Translation: CASKTSGSFGAQETQYF.

This chain joins TRBV28 and TRBJ1-5; D is ambiguous. Germline lookup yields CDR1 MDHEN and CDR2 SYDVKM. V was clipped by 4 bases and J by 0 bases, with 13 bases between them. The CDR3 is 16 residues long. The DNA for the CDR3 is TGTGCCAGCAGTTCAAACCGGTTGCATAGCAATCAGCCCCAGCATTTT. Its translation: CASSSNRLHSNQPQHF.